The 16 T cell receptor beta chains below come from one sample, sequenced in a study of T cells in Graves' hyperthyroidism and ophthalmopathy. Amplification of TCR beta CDR3 regions was performed using RNA transcripts as template. Primed by the HTBI set, a first-round RT-PCR was run on the TCR CDR3. Each CDR3 protein is one row after TCRdb ran MiXCR on the multiplex PCR reads. The repertoire holds about 640,000 distinct CDR3 sequences, with around 21% as singletons. The sample taken for sequencing was blood. Receptor source: a young man with Graves' ophthalmopathy.

The V and J genes are TRBV29-1 and TRBJ2-7; D is uncertain. In germline, CDR1 is SQVTM, CDR2 ANQGSEA. The CDR3 length is 13 residues. V was pared by 1 base and J by 7 bases, with 14 bases between. CDR3 sequence reads: CSVEGPTFREQYF. CDR3 sequence (DNA): TGCAGCGTTGAAGGGCCCACGTTTCGGGAGCAGTACTTC.

The CDR3 coding sequence is TGTGCCAGCGGCTTTGGAGTGTCCTACGAGCAGTACTTC. The encoded protein is CASGFGVSYEQYF. V usage is TRBV12-3 or TRBV12-4 and J usage is TRBJ2-7; D unclear. V shed 8 bases and J shed 1 base, with 12 bases lying between them. This CDR3 is built from 13 residues.

CDR3 DNA sequence: TGTGCCAGCAGTGGACAGGGGTTGGCTTTCTTT. This codes for CASSGQGLAFF. V and J are TRBV25-1 and TRBJ1-1, with TRBD1 matching over 8 bases. V trimming: 4 bases; J trimming: 11 bases; junction bases outside the gene matches: 3. CDR1 MGHDK and CDR2 SYGVNS come from the germline V gene. This CDR3 has 11 residues.

In its sample, this clonotype was seen many times. The rearrangement uses TRBV12-3 or TRBV12-4 and TRBJ2-7; D gene ambiguous. With 6 bases removed from V and 7 bases from J, the gap between germline ends came to 13 bases. This CDR3 comprises 12 residues. The CDR3 protein is CASRGLPEEQYF. CDR3 sequence (DNA): TGTGCCAGCAGGGGTCTTCCTGAAGAGCAGTACTTC.

This clonotype was counted only a few times. The chain combines TRBV28 with TRBJ2-3; TRBD2 is a possible D gene (5 bases). Germline assignment: CDR1 MDHEN and CDR2 SYDVKM. The V end was cut by 2 bases, the J end by 6 bases, with 15 bases between. The CDR3 extends over 15 amino acids. The CDR3 is CASSLGALAADTQYF. CDR3 nucleotides: TGTGCCAGCAGTTTAGGAGCCCTAGCAGCGGATACGCAGTATTTT.

This clonotype was detected ten times or more. The chain combines TRBV12-3 or TRBV12-4 with TRBJ1-1; 9 bases align to TRBD1. The CDR3 runs to 16 residues. With 4 bases clipped from V and 6 bases from J, the junction kept 12 bases outside the gene matches. CDR3 coding DNA: TGTGCCAGCAGTTACGCCGGGACAGGGACTGGGGCTGAAGCTTTCTTT. This gives the protein CASSYAGTGTGAEAFF.

The chain carries TRBV5-6 and TRBJ2-7; 8 bases are a match to TRBD1. This CDR3 spans 15 amino acids. V was clipped by 4 bases and J by 2 bases; unmatched bases: 8. From germline, CDR1 is SGHDT and CDR2 YYEEEE. The CDR3 loop is CASSLRTGWPYEQYF. The CDR3 DNA reads TGTGCCAGCAGCCTACGGACAGGGTGGCCCTACGAGCAGTACTTC.

This clonotype was counted between two and nine times. The chain links TRBV20-1 to TRBJ1-1; 10 bases line up with TRBD1. J gave up 12 bases and V 3 bases, and 13 bases lay outside the gene matches. CDR1 and CDR2 (germline): DFQATT, SNEGSKA (reference sequence). The CDR3 consists of 14 residues. This chain's CDR3 is CSASDPGQGTKSFF. CDR3 DNA sequence: TGCAGTGCTAGCGATCCGGGACAGGGGACCAAATCTTTCTTT.

This clonotype was counted only a few times. The chain joins TRBV19 to TRBJ2-7; TRBD1 agrees at 7 bases. V lost 6 bases and J lost 2; bases outside the gene matches: 10. The CDR3 has 15 residues. Germline V lookup: CDR1 LNHDA, CDR2 SQIVND (reference sequence). The CDR3, as DNA: TGTGCCAGTAGGCGTACCGGGACAGATGCCTACGAGCAGTACTTC. This gives the protein CASRRTGTDAYEQYF.

This clonotype was seen a handful of times. The junction departs from the called germline gene at one end, perhaps through a read error. J is TRBJ2-7 and V is TRBV7-3; 7 bases line up with TRBD2. The length of the CDR3 is 15 residues. CDR1 is SGHTA, CDR2 FQGTGA, per germline. This CDR3 is CASRLTTGLVCEQYF. Written as DNA, the CDR3 is TGTGCCAGCAGATTAACGACCGGACTAGTTTGCGAGCAGTACTTC.

In its sample, this clonotype was seen many times. The V and J genes are TRBV28 and TRBJ1-2, with D unclear. The CDR3 is made up of 15 amino acids. With 2 bases removed from V and 7 bases from J, the gap between germline ends came to 17 bases. The germline CDR1 and CDR2 sequences are MDHEN and SYDVKM. The CDR3 nucleotides are TGTGCCAGCAGTTTAGACCCGACGATCGGGCCTGGCTACACCTTC. Translating it yields CASSLDPTIGPGYTF.

The rearrangement links TRBV7-8 to TRBJ2-5, with 9 positions matching TRBD1. The CDR3 contains 17 residues. With 1 base clipped from V and 5 bases from J, the junction kept 11 bases outside the gene matches. Germline CDR1 reads SGHVS; CDR2 reads FQNEAQ. The CDR3 region has the DNA TGTGCCAGCAGCTTAGTAGGGACAGGGTCTGGGTTGGAGACCCAGTACTTC. This sequence encodes CASSLVGTGSGLETQYF.

CDR3: CASSTTGMSGYTF. For the CDR3, the DNA is TGTGCCAGTAGTACGACAGGGATGAGCGGCTACACCTTC. This rearrangement joins TRBV19 to TRBJ1-2, with TRBD1 identical over 7 bases. V trimming: 4 bases; J trimming: 8 bases; junction bases outside the gene matches: 7. Germline V gene lookup returns CDR1 LNHDA and CDR2 SQIVND (reference sequence). The length of the CDR3 is 13 residues.

The chain has TRBV5-1 and TRBJ2-7; 9 bases fit TRBD1. V gave up 2 bases and J gave up 5 bases; unmatched junction bases: 8. Germline values: CDR1 SGHRS, CDR2 YFSETQ. This CDR3 spans 15 amino acids. CDR3 sequence reads: CASSLPGQGTHEQYF. The CDR3 nucleotides read TGCGCCAGCAGCTTACCGGGACAGGGAACCCACGAGCAGTACTTC.

This clonotype was observed a handful of times. The chain links TRBV13 to TRBJ2-5; D is ambiguous. This CDR3 is 14 amino acids long. CDR1 is PRHDT, CDR2 FYEKMQ, per germline (reference sequence). Deletions cut 6 bases from V and 7 bases from J, with 18 bases between. The DNA of the CDR3 is TGTGCCAGCAGTTCGACGGCAGAATCGGGGACCCAGTACTTC. This codes for CASSSTAESGTQYF.

This rearrangement joins TRBV7-3 to TRBJ2-1; D is possibly TRBD2 (7 bases). The V gene lost 4 bases and the J gene lost 8 bases, with 15 bases spanning the gap. This CDR3 contains 14 residues. Germline CDR1 and CDR2: SGHTA and FQGTGA. The CDR3 spells CASSSGGGGDEQFF. The CDR3 region has the DNA TGTGCCAGCAGCTCAGGAGGAGGGGGGGATGAGCAGTTCTTC.